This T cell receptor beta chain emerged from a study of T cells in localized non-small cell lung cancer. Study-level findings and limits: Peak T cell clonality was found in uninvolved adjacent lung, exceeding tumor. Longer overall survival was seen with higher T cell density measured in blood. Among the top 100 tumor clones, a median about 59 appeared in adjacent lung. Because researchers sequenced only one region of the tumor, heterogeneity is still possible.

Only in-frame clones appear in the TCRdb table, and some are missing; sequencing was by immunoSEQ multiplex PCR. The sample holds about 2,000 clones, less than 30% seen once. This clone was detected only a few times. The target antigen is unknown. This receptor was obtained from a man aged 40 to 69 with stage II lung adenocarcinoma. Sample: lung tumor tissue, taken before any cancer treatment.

This CDR3 is CASSNSDRLTDTQYF. In DNA form, the CDR3 reads TGTGCCAGCAGCAACTCGGACAGACTAACAGATACGCAGTATTTT. The gene calls are TRBV28 and TRBJ2-3; D might be TRBD1 (6 bases). This CDR3 region has 15 residues. Germline loops: CDR1 MDHEN, CDR2 SYDVKM. Trimming removed 6 bases from V and 3 bases from J, with 16 bases in between.